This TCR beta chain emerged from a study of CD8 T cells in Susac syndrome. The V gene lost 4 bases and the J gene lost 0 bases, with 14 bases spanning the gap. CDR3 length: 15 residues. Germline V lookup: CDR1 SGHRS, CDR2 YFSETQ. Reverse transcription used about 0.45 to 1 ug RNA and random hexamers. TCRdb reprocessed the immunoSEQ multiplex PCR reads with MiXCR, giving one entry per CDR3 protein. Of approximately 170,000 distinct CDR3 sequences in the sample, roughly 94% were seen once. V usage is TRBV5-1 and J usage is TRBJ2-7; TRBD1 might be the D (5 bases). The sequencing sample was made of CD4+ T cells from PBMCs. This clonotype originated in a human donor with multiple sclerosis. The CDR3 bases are TGCGCCAGCAGCCCACAGGCGCCGAGCTCCTACGAGCAGTACTTC. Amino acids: CASSPQAPSSYEQYF.